These 22 T cell receptor beta chains share one sample of origin, sequenced in a study of PD-L1 blockade in urothelial cancer. Time point noted: peripheral blood 6 weeks after treatment start. Sequencing was performed with immunoSEQ multiplex PCR; in TCRdb, only in-frame clones are kept and a portion is missing. The sample lists 100,000 to 150,000 clones, roughly 88% occurring once. The material was PBMCs, obtained around atezolizumab (anti-PD-L1) treatment. The receptors were sampled from a man aged 45 to 65 with urothelial cancer.

The chain has TRBV7-2 and TRBJ2-1, with D hard to call. The CDR3 has 15 residues. CDR1 and CDR2 (germline): SGHTA, FQGNSA. With 1 base removed from V and 0 bases from J, the gap between germline ends came to 7 bases. The CDR3 region is CASSLVLRSYNEQFF. The CDR3 DNA reads TGTGCCAGCAGCTTAGTTCTCCGCTCCTACAATGAGCAGTTCTTC.

V gene TRBV6-1 combines with J gene TRBJ2-1, with 8 positions matching TRBD1. The V segment lost 3 bases and the J segment 2 bases; nucleotides outside the gene matches: 9. The CDR3 totals 17 residues. Per the germline V gene, CDR1 is MNHNS and CDR2 is SASEGT. The CDR3 spells CASSDFLPGQAYNEQFF. The CDR3 region has the DNA TGTGCCAGCAGTGACTTTTTACCGGGACAGGCCTACAATGAGCAGTTCTTC.

There are a few counts of this clone. The rearrangement links TRBV5-1 to TRBJ2-2; a possible D gene is TRBD1 (5 bases). V gave up 1 base and J gave up 7 bases, with 14 bases separating them. CDR3 length equals 15 residues. CDR1 SGHRS and CDR2 YFSETQ come from the germline V gene. The CDR3 coding sequence is TGCGCCAGCAGCTTGTCGTTAGGGGCTAACGGGGAGCTGTTTTTT. As protein: CASSLSLGANGELFF.

This clone was detected ten times or more. This chain uses TRBV11-2 with TRBJ1-1; a possible D gene is TRBD1 (5 bases). The CDR3 covers 13 residues. In germline, CDR1 is SGHAT, CDR2 FQNNGV. The V end was cut by 4 bases, the J end by 1 base, with 7 bases between. The CDR3 loop is CASSWGENTEAFF. CDR3 nucleotides: TGTGCCAGCAGCTGGGGGGAGAACACTGAAGCTTTCTTT.

The chain couples TRBV6-5 to TRBJ1-2; D perhaps matches TRBD1 (5 bases). This CDR3 spans 14 amino acids. Germline V gene data show CDR1 as MNHEY and CDR2 as SVGAGI. The V gene lost 7 bases and the J gene lost 1 base, with 13 bases spanning the gap. This chain's CDR3 is CASTKGRGNYGYTF. In nucleotides, the CDR3 is TGTGCCAGCACCAAAGGGAGGGGTAACTATGGCTACACCTTC.

The V and J genes are TRBV28 and TRBJ1-6; 9 bases match TRBD1. Germline assignment: CDR1 MDHEN and CDR2 SYDVKM. V was clipped by 6 bases and J by 6 bases; unmatched bases: 6. The CDR3 spans 15 residues. The CDR3 loop reads CASRKQGALNSPLHF. In DNA form, the CDR3 reads TGTGCCAGCAGGAAACAGGGGGCGCTTAATTCACCCCTCCACTTT.

The chain combines TRBV13 with TRBJ1-2; 7 bases are shared with TRBD1. This CDR3 region has 16 residues. The germline CDR1 and CDR2 sequences are PRHDT and FYEKMQ (reference sequence). The trim removed 5 bases at V and 0 bases at J, leaving 9 bases unmatched. The CDR3 reads CASSPRGLKANYGYTF. The CDR3, as DNA: TGTGCCAGCAGCCCGAGGGGGCTCAAAGCTAACTATGGCTACACCTTC.

The chain joins TRBV9 to TRBJ2-2, with 10 bases matching TRBD1. CDR3 length equals 14 residues. V was pared by 4 bases and J by 9 bases, with 6 bases of the junction left unmatched. CDR1 is SGDLS and CDR2 is YYNGEE in the germline V gene. As DNA, the CDR3 is TGTGCCAGCAGCTCCCGGACAGGGGGGCGGGAGCTGTTTTTT. Encoded protein: CASSSRTGGRELFF.

CDR3 in DNA: TGTGCCAGCTCACCCAGTGGCGGCCTTAGCAATCAGCCCCAGCATTTT. Translation: CASSPSGGLSNQPQHF. The chain uses TRBV18 and TRBJ1-5; the D is unclear. V lost 3 bases and J 0 bases, leaving 12 bases between the germline ends. Germline V lookup: CDR1 KGHSH, CDR2 LQKENI. This CDR3 region has 16 residues.

For this clone: One end of the junction does not line up with germline, which may come from a read error. This chain connects TRBV19 to TRBJ1-1; 7 nucleotides line up with TRBD1. Germline values: CDR1 LNHDA, CDR2 SQIVND (reference sequence). The CDR3 has 14 residues. The CDR3 here is CASSVDNRGAEAFF. The CDR3 DNA sequence: TGTGCCAGTAGTGTAGATAACAGGGGCGCTGAAGCTTTCTTT.

The chain has TRBV5-6 and TRBJ1-5, with D maybe TRBD1 (6 bases). Germline loops: CDR1 SGHDT, CDR2 YYEEEE. The CDR3 sequence is 15 residues long. V was trimmed by 4 bases and J by 0 bases, leaving 11 bases between them. DNA for the CDR3: TGTGCCAGCAGCACAACAGGGCTTAGCAATCAGCCCCAGCATTTT. Encoded protein: CASSTTGLSNQPQHF.

The V call is TRBV5-5, the J call TRBJ2-3; TRBD2 might be the D (6 bases). Trimming removed 2 bases at V and 4 bases at J, with 14 bases between. The germline gives CDR1 SGHKS, CDR2 YYEKEE (reference sequence). This CDR3 spans 15 amino acids. The chain's CDR3 is CASSLRLVGADTQYF. CDR3 nucleotides: TGTGCCAGCAGCTTAAGACTAGTTGGCGCAGATACGCAGTATTTT. The whole variable domain, filled in from reference TRBV5-5 and TRBJ2-3, reads DAGVTQSPTHLIKTRGQQVTLRCSPISGHKSVSWYQQVLGQGPQFIFQYYEKEERGRGNFPDRFSARQFPNYSSELNVNALLLGDSALYLCASSLRLVGADTQYFGPGTRLTVL.

This clone was seen a few times. The J gene is TRBJ2-1, the V gene TRBV5-1; 8 bases are shared with TRBD2. The CDR3 is 15 amino acids. Germline loops: CDR1 SGHRS, CDR2 YFSETQ. V was clipped by 2 bases and J by 4 bases; unmatched bases: 5. The CDR3 DNA is TGCGCCAGCAGCTTAGCGGGAGAGATTTACAATGAGCAGTTCTTC. Protein sequence: CASSLAGEIYNEQFF.

The chain employs TRBV27 and TRBJ2-3; 12 nucleotides line up with TRBD2. In germline, CDR1 is MNHEY, CDR2 SMNVEV (reference sequence). The CDR3 has 16 amino acids. V lost 2 bases, J lost 4 bases, and 4 bases stayed unmatched. This CDR3 is CASSLGLAGWADTQYF. The CDR3, as DNA: TGTGCCAGCAGTTTAGGACTAGCGGGGTGGGCAGATACGCAGTATTTT.

The rearrangement links TRBV7-8 to TRBJ2-1; 10 bases align to TRBD2. J lost 5 bases, V lost 1 base, and 8 bases had no gene match. The germline gives CDR1 SGHVS, CDR2 FQNEAQ. CDR3 size: 17 residues. CDR3 in DNA: TGTGCCAGCAGCTTAGTATGGCTAGCGGGAGTCCACAATGAGCAGTTCTTC. This codes for CASSLVWLAGVHNEQFF.

This clone was seen once. The V call is TRBV19, the J call TRBJ1-2; D remains unclear. This CDR3 has 13 residues. V was cut by 7 bases and J by 4 bases, with 13 bases left in between. CDR1 LNHDA and CDR2 SQIVND come from the germline V gene (reference sequence). CDR3 nucleotides: TGTGCCAGTACAACACCCCGGGTCTATGGCTACACCTTC. Translating gives CASTTPRVYGYTF.

This chain links TRBV10-3 with TRBJ2-2, with 8 positions matching TRBD2. Trimming at V came to 6 bases and at J to 5 bases, leaving 2 bases not matched to a gene. CDR1 and CDR2 (germline): ENHRY, SYGVKD. This CDR3 is 13 amino acids long. The chain's CDR3 is CAISRGGTGELFF. The CDR3 DNA reads as TGTGCCATCAGCCGCGGGGGGACCGGGGAGCTGTTTTTT.

CDR3 residues: CASGPSGRNTGELFF. The CDR3 DNA reads TGTGCCAGCGGGCCTAGCGGGAGGAACACCGGGGAGCTGTTTTTT. V and J are TRBV9 and TRBJ2-2; 10 nucleotides match TRBD2. This CDR3 is built from 15 residues. Trimming cost V 7 bases and J 1 base; bases outside gene matches: 4. The germline V gene encodes CDR1 SGDLS and CDR2 YYNGEE. Variable domain in full (rest from reference TRBV9 and TRBJ2-2): DSGVTQTPKHLITATGQRVTLRCSPRSGDLSVYWYQQSLDQGLQFLIQYYNGEERAKGNILERFSAQQFPDLHSELNLSSLELGDSALYFCASGPSGRNTGELFFGEGSRLTVL.

The chain uses TRBV5-1 and TRBJ2-3; 10 nucleotides match TRBD2. Germline trimming cut 3 bases from V and 2 bases from J; bases unmatched to any gene: 3. Germline values: CDR1 SGHRS, CDR2 YFSETQ. This CDR3 region has 15 residues. The CDR3 DNA is TGCGCCAGCAGCTCCGGACTAGCGGACACAGATACGCAGTATTTT. Protein sequence: CASSSGLADTDTQYF. The full variable domain, completed using reference TRBV5-1 and TRBJ2-3, is KAGVTQTPRYLIKTRGQQVTLSCSPISGHRSVSWYQQTPGQGLQFLFEYFSETQRNKGNFPGRFSGRQFSNSRSEMNVSTLELGDSALYLCASSSGLADTDTQYFGPGTRLTVL.

The chain has TRBV7-9 and TRBJ2-1; weak D call: TRBD1 (6 bases). The germline V gene encodes CDR1 SEHNR and CDR2 FQNEAQ (reference sequence). The V and J ends lost 4 bases and 4 bases respectively, with 14 bases between them. The CDR3 is made up of 15 amino acids. The CDR3 sequence: CASSSTGTQYNEQFF. CDR3 coding DNA: TGTGCCAGCAGCTCCACCGGGACACAGTACAATGAGCAGTTCTTC.

V usage is TRBV7-4 and J usage is TRBJ2-1, with a tentative D call TRBD1 (5 bases). Germline-derived CDR1 and CDR2 are SGHVT and SQSDAQ. Trimming stripped 5 bases from V and 3 bases from J, with 11 bases between. The CDR3 consists of 14 residues. This CDR3 is CASSVDSYYNEQFF. Here the CDR3 DNA reads TGTGCCAGCAGCGTAGACAGCTACTACAATGAGCAGTTCTTC.

V is TRBV5-4 and J is TRBJ2-5; 8 bases are shared with TRBD1. The CDR3 has 15 amino acids. Per germline, CDR1 SGHNT and CDR2 YYREEE (reference sequence). J gave up 3 bases and V 2 bases, and 6 bases lay outside the gene matches. The CDR3 protein is CASSFPAGGEETQYF. In nucleotides, the CDR3 is TGTGCCAGCAGCTTCCCAGCAGGGGGCGAAGAGACCCAGTACTTC.